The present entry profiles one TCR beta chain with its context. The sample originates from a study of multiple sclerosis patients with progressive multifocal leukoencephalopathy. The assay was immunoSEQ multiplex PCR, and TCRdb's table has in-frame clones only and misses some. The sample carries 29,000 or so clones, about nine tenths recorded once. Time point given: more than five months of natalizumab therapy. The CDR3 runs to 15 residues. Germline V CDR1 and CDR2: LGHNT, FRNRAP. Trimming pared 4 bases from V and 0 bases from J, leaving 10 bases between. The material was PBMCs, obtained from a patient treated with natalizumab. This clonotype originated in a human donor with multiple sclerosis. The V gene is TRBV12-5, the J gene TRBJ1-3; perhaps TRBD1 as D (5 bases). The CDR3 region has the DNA TGTGCTAGTGGTTCCAGGGCGTCCTCTGGAAACACCATATATTTT. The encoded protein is CASGSRASSGNTIYF.